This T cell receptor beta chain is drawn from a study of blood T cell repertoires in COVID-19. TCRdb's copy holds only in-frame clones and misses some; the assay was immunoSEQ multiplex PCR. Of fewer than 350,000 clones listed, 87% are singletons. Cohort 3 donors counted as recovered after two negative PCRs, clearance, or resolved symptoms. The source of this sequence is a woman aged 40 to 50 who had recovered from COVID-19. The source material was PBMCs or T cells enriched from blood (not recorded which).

The chain's CDR3 is CASSLVGLAGLFF. CDR3 coding DNA: TGTGCCAGCAGCTTAGTAGGACTAGCGGGTCTGTTCTTC. The J gene is TRBJ2-1, the V gene TRBV7-9; TRBD2 matches 11 bases. The CDR3 runs 13 residues. Germline CDR1 reads SEHNR; CDR2 reads FQNEAQ (reference sequence). Unmatched junction bases numbered 5, after V lost 1 base and J lost 15 bases.